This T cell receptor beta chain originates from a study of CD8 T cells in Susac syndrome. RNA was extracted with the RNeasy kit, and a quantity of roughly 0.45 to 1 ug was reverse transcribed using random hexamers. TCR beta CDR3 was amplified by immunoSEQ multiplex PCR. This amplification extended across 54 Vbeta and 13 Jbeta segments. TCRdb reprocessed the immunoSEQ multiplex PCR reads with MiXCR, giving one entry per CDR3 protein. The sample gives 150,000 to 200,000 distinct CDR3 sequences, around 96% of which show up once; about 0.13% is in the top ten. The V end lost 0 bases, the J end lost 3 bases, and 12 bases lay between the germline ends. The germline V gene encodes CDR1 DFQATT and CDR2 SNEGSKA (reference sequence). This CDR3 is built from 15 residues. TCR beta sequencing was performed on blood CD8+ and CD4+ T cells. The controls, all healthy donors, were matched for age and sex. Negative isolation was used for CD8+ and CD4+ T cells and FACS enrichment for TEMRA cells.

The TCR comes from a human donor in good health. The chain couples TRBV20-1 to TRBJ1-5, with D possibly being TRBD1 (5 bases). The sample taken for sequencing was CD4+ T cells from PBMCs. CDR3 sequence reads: CSARDPGHNNQPQHF. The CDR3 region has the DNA TGCAGTGCTAGAGATCCAGGACACAACAATCAGCCCCAGCATTTT.